This TCR beta chain was retrieved from a study of blood T cell repertoires in COVID-19. Study in general: Nucleic acid was either cDNA or gDNA, and it came from T cells, B-cell-depleted T cells, or PBMCs.

Clones were sequenced by immunoSEQ multiplex PCR, and TCRdb holds only the in-frame ones, with some missing. Among over 200,000 clones, roughly 90% were seen once, and the ten largest hold over 3%. In this sample, this clone turned up once. The length of the CDR3 is 14 residues. The germline V gene encodes CDR1 SGHTA and CDR2 FQGNSA. The J segment lost 3 bases and the V segment lost 7 bases, leaving 6 bases of the junction unmatched. This sequence joins TRBV7-2 and TRBJ2-7, with 10 positions matching TRBD2. What was sequenced was PBMCs or T cells enriched from blood (not recorded which). The receptor was derived from a woman in her fifties or sixties in a cohort exposed to, infected with or recovered from COVID-19 (not recorded which). The CDR3 sequence: CASKTSGTRYEQYF. The CDR3, as DNA: TGTGCCAGCAAAACTAGCGGGACCCGCTACGAGCAGTACTTC.